The 25 T cell receptor beta chains reported below all come from one sample, sequenced in a study of T cells in Graves' hyperthyroidism and ophthalmopathy. Researchers amplified the TCR beta CDR3 regions from RNA transcripts. RT-PCR in the first round (using the HTBI primer set) targeted the TCR CDR3. TCRdb reprocessed the multiplex PCR reads via MiXCR and lists one record per CDR3 protein. The profile shows hundreds of thousands of distinct CDR3 sequences, under 25% of them singletons. Input material: blood. Receptor source: a man younger than 45 with Graves' ophthalmopathy.

The sample holds a few counts of this clonotype. V and J are TRBV27 and TRBJ2-6; D may be TRBD1 (5 bases). This CDR3 spans 16 amino acids. Germline V lookup: CDR1 MNHEY, CDR2 SMNVEV (reference sequence). Trimming pared 0 bases from V and 2 bases from J, leaving 8 bases between. The CDR3 loop is CASSLSRRAGANVLTF. In DNA, the CDR3 is TGTGCCAGCAGTTTATCTCGCAGGGCTGGGGCCAACGTCCTGACTTTC. The complete variable domain, with remaining parts taken from reference TRBV27 and TRBJ2-6, reads EAQVTQNPRYLITVTGKKLTVTCSQNMNHEYMSWYRQDPGLGLRQIYYSMNVEVTDKGDVPEGYKVSRKEKRNFPLILESPSPNQTSLYFCASSLSRRAGANVLTFGAGSRLTVL.

This clonotype has a single count. A junction end diverges from the germline sequence, so it may reflect a read error. This sequence joins TRBV10-3 and TRBJ2-1, with D possibly called TRBD1 or TRBD2 (6 bases each). Germline CDR1 ENHRY, CDR2 SYGVKD. This CDR3 is built from 14 residues. The CDR3 sequence: CAFSDHGGHNEQFF. Written as DNA, the CDR3 is TGTGCCTTCAGTGATCATGGGGGGCACAATGAGCAGTTCTTC.

This clonotype was recorded a few times. This sequence joins TRBV28 and TRBJ1-2, with 9 nucleotides matching TRBD1. Trimming cost V 4 bases and J 8 bases; bases outside gene matches: 11. The CDR3 sequence is 15 residues long. Germline V lookup: CDR1 MDHEN, CDR2 SYDVKM. CDR3 loop: CASSSPPGQGWGYTF. The DNA for the CDR3 is TGTGCCAGCAGTTCCCCCCCGGGACAGGGTTGGGGCTACACCTTC.

J is TRBJ2-5 and V is TRBV5-1, with D possibly matching TRBD1 (5 bases). The germline V and J ends were trimmed by 2 bases and 0 bases, with 14 bases remaining between them. Germline-derived CDR1 and CDR2 are SGHRS and YFSETQ. The CDR3 consists of 16 residues. The CDR3 DNA reads TGCGCCAGCAGCTTTTCAGGGCGCACGTACCAAGAGACCCAGTACTTC. It is translated as CASSFSGRTYQETQYF.

This clonotype has only a few counts. The chain carries TRBV6-1 and TRBJ1-4, with 10 positions matching TRBD1. The CDR3 length is 13 residues. Germline V CDR1 and CDR2: MNHNS, SASEGT. Trimming took 9 bases from V and 7 from J; bases not matched to a gene: 5. For the CDR3, the DNA is TGTGCCAGTCACCGGGACAGGGGTGAAAAACTGTTTTTT. This gives the protein CASHRDRGEKLFF.

The sample holds many counts of this clonotype. The V and J genes are TRBV7-9 and TRBJ2-1; TRBD2 agrees at 11 bases. The J segment lost 5 bases and the V segment lost 5 bases, leaving 8 bases of the junction unmatched. The CDR3 is 16 amino acids. Germline V gives CDR1 SEHNR, CDR2 FQNEAQ (reference sequence). CDR3 DNA: TGTGCCAGCAGCCCGGCCCGTAGCGGGAGGGACAATGAGCAGTTCTTC. Encoded protein: CASSPARSGRDNEQFF. The whole variable domain, remainder taken from reference TRBV7-9 and TRBJ2-1, is DTGVSQNPRHKITKRGQNVTFRCDPISEHNRLYWYRQTLGQGPEFLTYFQNEAQLEKSRLLSDRFSAERPKGSFSTLEIQRTEQGDSAMYLCASSPARSGRDNEQFFGPGTRLTVL.

This clonotype was seen a few times. DNA of the CDR3: TGTGCCAGCTCACAAGAGTCGTCTAGGAGTGGCTACACCTTC. It is translated as CASSQESSRSGYTF. The V call is TRBV18, the J call TRBJ1-2; D gene unclear. Germline V gives CDR1 KGHSH, CDR2 LQKENI. This CDR3 region has 14 residues. The V and J ends lost 4 bases and 7 bases respectively, with 16 bases between them.

The rearrangement uses TRBV12-3 or TRBV12-4 and TRBJ2-1; 8 bases line up with TRBD1. The V gene end was trimmed by 3 bases and the J gene end by 10 bases; junction bases not matched to a gene: 8. The CDR3 contains 14 residues. As DNA, the CDR3 is TGTGCCAGCAGTTTGGGGCAGGGGGCATGGGAGCAGTTCTTC. As protein: CASSLGQGAWEQFF.

The V gene is TRBV2, the J gene TRBJ2-1, with 14 positions matching TRBD2. The CDR3 spans 16 residues. Germline V gives CDR1 SNHLY, CDR2 FYNNEI. After removal of 5 bases from V and 8 bases from J, the junction contained 8 bases not matched to a gene. In DNA form, the CDR3 reads TGTGCCAGCAGTCGTACCGGGACTAGCGGGAGCTATGAGCAGTTCTTC. This encodes CASSRTGTSGSYEQFF.

This clonotype was recorded at least ten times. The CDR3 loop reads CSARVTLAGVTNEQFF. The CDR3 DNA is TGCAGTGCTAGAGTGACCTTAGCGGGAGTAACAAATGAGCAGTTCTTC. V gene TRBV20-1 combines with J gene TRBJ2-1; TRBD2 agrees at 9 bases. With V trimmed by 1 base and J by 7 bases, 11 bases remained unmatched. The CDR3 sequence is 16 residues long. Germline-derived CDR1 and CDR2 are DFQATT and SNEGSKA (reference sequence).

This clonotype was observed many times. The rearrangement uses TRBV30 and TRBJ1-5; D is unclear. The V gene's germline CDR1 is GTSNPN and CDR2 SVGIG (reference sequence). The V and J ends lost 0 bases and 7 bases respectively, with 10 bases between them. The CDR3 has 13 residues. The CDR3 here is CAWSVQVGQPQHF. CDR3 DNA: TGTGCCTGGAGTGTGCAGGTGGGGCAGCCCCAGCATTTT. Filled out from reference TRBV30 and TRBJ1-5, the complete variable domain reads SQTIHQWPATLVQPVGSPLSLECTVEGTSNPNLYWYRQAAGRGLQLLFYSVGIGQISSEVPQNLSASRPQDRQFILSSKKLLLSDSGFYLCAWSVQVGQPQHFGDGTRLSIL.

This clonotype was observed a handful of times. The V and J genes are TRBV12-3 or TRBV12-4 and TRBJ1-1; D not certain. The CDR3 sequence is 14 residues long. Trimming shortened V by 1 base and J by 5 bases, and 11 bases separated the two germline ends. For the CDR3, the DNA is TGTGCCAGCAGTTTAGGGAGTGAGGAAACTGAAGCTTTCTTT. Its translation is CASSLGSEETEAFF.

At least ten counts were recorded for this clonotype. The rearrangement links TRBV2 to TRBJ2-5; 7 nucleotides agree with TRBD1. Germline loops: CDR1 SNHLY, CDR2 FYNNEI. The CDR3 runs 15 residues. Trimming removed 8 bases from V and 0 bases from J; junction bases left unmatched: 9. The CDR3 reads CASQGQLLNQETQYF. As DNA, the CDR3 is TGTGCCAGCCAGGGACAGCTTTTGAACCAAGAGACCCAGTACTTC.

This clonotype was detected only a few times. The chain couples TRBV6-2 or TRBV6-3 to TRBJ2-1; TRBD2 matches at 11 bases. This CDR3 has 16 amino acids. The germline gives CDR1 MNHEY, CDR2 SVGEGT. V trimming: 5 bases; J trimming: 4 bases; junction bases outside the gene matches: 7. As DNA, the CDR3 is TGTGCCAGCAGTCGATTAGCGGGAGGGCCTTACAATGAGCAGTTCTTC. As protein: CASSRLAGGPYNEQFF.

CDR3 DNA sequence: TGTGCCAGCAGTTTATTGGCGGGAGTGGGGTATACGCAGTATTTT. Encoded protein: CASSLLAGVGYTQYF. The V call is TRBV27, the J call TRBJ2-3; 7 nucleotides agree with TRBD2. CDR3 length equals 15 residues. After removal of 1 base from V and 7 bases from J, the junction contained 8 bases not matched to a gene. The germline gives CDR1 MNHEY, CDR2 SMNVEV (reference sequence).

This clonotype was seen a few times. CDR3: CASSLRGNDNEQFF. The DNA of the CDR3 is TGCGCCAGCAGCTTGCGGGGAAACGACAATGAGCAGTTCTTC. This chain links TRBV5-1 with TRBJ2-1; D may be TRBD2 (5 bases). V lost 1 base and J lost 5, with 10 bases in between. In germline, CDR1 is SGHRS, CDR2 YFSETQ. This CDR3 is 14 amino acids long.

The rearrangement uses TRBV27 and TRBJ1-5, with a weak D call TRBD1 (5 bases). V was shortened by 3 bases and J by 3 bases, with 12 bases between the two germline ends. Germline V gives CDR1 MNHEY, CDR2 SMNVEV (reference sequence). This CDR3 spans 15 amino acids. This CDR3 is CASSLTDHSNQPQHF. CDR3 nucleotides: TGTGCCAGCAGTTTGACAGACCATTCCAATCAGCCCCAGCATTTT.

The chain employs TRBV18 and TRBJ2-1; D is unresolved. Germline values: CDR1 KGHSH, CDR2 LQKENI. The CDR3 has 13 amino acids. V lost 8 bases and J lost 0, with 8 bases in between. CDR3 sequence: CASARISYNEQFF. The CDR3 DNA sequence: TGTGCCAGCGCCAGGATCTCCTACAATGAGCAGTTCTTC.

The chain couples TRBV28 to TRBJ2-5; D perhaps matches TRBD2 (6 bases). Germline-derived CDR1 and CDR2 are MDHEN and SYDVKM. The CDR3 spans 13 residues. Trimming pared 5 bases from V and 4 bases from J, leaving 11 bases between. CDR3 coding DNA: TGTGCCAGCAGTGCTGCGGGATCAGAGACCCAGTACTTC. Protein sequence: CASSAAGSETQYF.

The V call is TRBV19, the J call TRBJ1-5; no reliable D call. Germline assignment: CDR1 LNHDA and CDR2 SQIVND (reference sequence). The CDR3 is 13 amino acids. With 8 bases removed from V and 2 bases from J, the gap between germline ends came to 10 bases. DNA for the CDR3: TGTGCCAGTGCAGGCAGAGGCAATCAGCCCCAGCATTTT. Translating gives CASAGRGNQPQHF.

Ten or more counts support this clonotype. The chain recombines TRBV27 with TRBJ2-3, with D perhaps given as TRBD1 or TRBD2 (5 bases each). The CDR3 is 15 residues long. Trimming shortened V by 3 bases and J by 5 bases, and 15 bases separated the two germline ends. In germline, CDR1 is MNHEY, CDR2 SMNVEV (reference sequence). The CDR3, as DNA: TGTGCCAGCAGTTTTCAGCCAGGGAGTGGAGATACGCAGTATTTT. Residues: CASSFQPGSGDTQYF.

The chain carries TRBV19 and TRBJ1-2; D gene uncertain. The CDR3 contains 17 residues. The germline V and J ends were trimmed by 6 bases and 4 bases, with 24 bases remaining between them. The germline V gene has CDR1 LNHDA and CDR2 SQIVND (reference sequence). Written as DNA, the CDR3 is TGTGCCAGTAGCGAATTCTTCAACACAGAGGTGGGCTATGGCTACACCTTC. Encoded protein: CASSEFFNTEVGYGYTF.

This clonotype was observed a single time. With a much larger clone just one base away, this may be a read error. This chain joins TRBV5-5 and TRBJ2-1; 10 nucleotides line up with TRBD2. Looked up from germline, CDR1 is SGHKS and CDR2 is YYEKEE (reference sequence). This CDR3 comprises 15 residues. Germline trimming cut 7 bases from V and 8 bases from J; bases unmatched to any gene: 12. CDR3 protein: CASGRLAGAYDEQFF. CDR3 DNA: TGTGCCAGCGGCCGGCTAGCGGGAGCGTATGATGAGCAGTTCTTC.

CDR3 DNA: TGTGCCAGCATGAGGGACGGACCGGAGTACACCTTC. It codes for CASMRDGPEYTF. The chain carries TRBV2 and TRBJ1-2, with D maybe TRBD1 (5 bases). This CDR3 has 12 amino acids. CDR1 is SNHLY and CDR2 is FYNNEI in the germline V gene. With 7 bases removed from V and 11 bases from J, the gap between germline ends came to 17 bases.

Points on this clonotype: The junction departs from germline at one end; a sequencing error may be responsible. The rearrangement links TRBV7-7 to TRBJ2-3; TRBD2 aligns across 7 bases. Per germline, CDR1 SSHAT and CDR2 FNYEAQ (reference sequence). The CDR3 is 15 amino acids. CDR3 in amino acids: CASSLGLDGTDTQYF. CDR3 in DNA: TGTGCTAGCAGCTTAGGACTAGATGGCACAGATACGCAGTATTTT.